These T cell receptor beta chains were read from a single sample in a study of post-analysis software for immune sequencing data. TCRdb used MiXCR to reprocess the PCR reads, holding one entry per CDR3 protein. The sample has over 700,000 distinct CDR3 sequences, roughly 27% seen once. Sequencing was done on a sample of blood. These receptors all stem from a girl between 10 and 17 years old with multiple sclerosis. The conserved cysteine and the conserved F or W are not part of the CDR3 here. Clone size is given for some rows only: seen once, a few or many times, or a class if the clone is expanded.

V gene: TRBV27; clone size: NA; J gene: TRBJ2-7; CDR3 protein: ASSLDRGDSSYEQY
V gene: TRBV28; clone size: NA; J gene: TRBJ2-3; CDR3 protein: ASSHQVVRESSDTQY
V gene: TRBV7-9; clone size: NA; J gene: TRBJ2-7; CDR3 protein: ASTISGALSYEQY
V gene: TRBV10-3; clone size: NA; J gene: TRBJ1-1; CDR3 protein: AISRSDGDTEAF
V gene: TRBV7-6; clone size: NA; J gene: TRBJ1-1; CDR3 protein: VSSLNGANTEAF
V gene: TRBV29-1; clone size: few; J gene: TRBJ2-1; CDR3 protein: SASRQGGSYNEQF
V gene: TRBV25-1; clone size: few; J gene: TRBJ2-6; CDR3 protein: ASSESGRTGANVLT
V gene: TRBV29-1; clone size: NA; J gene: TRBJ2-1; CDR3 protein: SVDRTGCPF
V gene: TRBV6-6; clone size: NA; J gene: TRBJ2-7; CDR3 protein: ASSYSPPGQYEQY
V gene: TRBV12-3/TRBV12-4; clone size: NA; J gene: TRBJ2-1; CDR3 protein: ASRAREIYEQF
V gene: TRBV7-2; clone size: NA; J gene: TRBJ2-5; CDR3 protein: ASSFRPLQGAGETQY
V gene: TRBV28; clone size: NA; J gene: TRBJ2-5; CDR3 protein: ASSLRAGLVGRQY
V gene: TRBV20-1; clone size: NA; J gene: TRBJ2-7; CDR3 protein: SAPRDSSYEQY
V gene: TRBV24-1; clone size: few; J gene: TRBJ2-5; CDR3 protein: ATSDLTGGETQY
V gene: TRBV6-5; clone size: many; J gene: TRBJ2-1; CDR3 protein: ASSKRQGGSYNEQF
V gene: TRBV18; clone size: NA; J gene: TRBJ2-3; CDR3 protein: ASSGEVATDTEY
V gene: TRBV15; clone size: many; J gene: TRBJ2-4; CDR3 protein: ATSRQGGAGNIQY
V gene: TRBV9; clone size: NA; J gene: TRBJ2-7; CDR3 protein: ASSGGVQGGEQY
V gene: TRBV6-1; clone size: NA; J gene: TRBJ2-7; CDR3 protein: ASSELGPFPYEQY
V gene: TRBV7-2; clone size: NA; J gene: TRBJ2-7; CDR3 protein: AIGQREGRGNEQY
V gene: TRBV29-1; clone size: many; J gene: TRBJ1-2; CDR3 protein: SVGGTEGYT
V gene: TRBV7-2; clone size: NA; J gene: NA; CDR3 protein: ASRTSGGSSYEQY
V gene: TRBV5-1; clone size: NA; J gene: TRBJ2-1; CDR3 protein: ASSFGLAIPDNEQF
V gene: TRBV20-1; clone size: NA; J gene: TRBJ1-1; CDR3 protein: SASDGRAMNTEAF
V gene: TRBV5-1; clone size: NA; J gene: TRBJ2-5; CDR3 protein: ASKLAGRKETQY
V gene: TRBV7-2; clone size: NA; J gene: NA; CDR3 protein: ASSLRRLAGGPIYEQY